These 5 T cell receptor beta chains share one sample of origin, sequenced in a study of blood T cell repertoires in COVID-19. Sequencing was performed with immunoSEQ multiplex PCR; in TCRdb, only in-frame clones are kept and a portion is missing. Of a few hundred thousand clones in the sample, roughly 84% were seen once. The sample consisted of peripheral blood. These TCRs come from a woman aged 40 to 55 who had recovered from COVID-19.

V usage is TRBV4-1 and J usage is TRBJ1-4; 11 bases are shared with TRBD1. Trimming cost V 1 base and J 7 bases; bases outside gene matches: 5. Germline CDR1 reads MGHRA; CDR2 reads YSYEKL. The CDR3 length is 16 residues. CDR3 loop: CASSQGSGTGGEKLFF. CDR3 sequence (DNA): TGCGCCAGCAGCCAAGGATCCGGGACAGGGGGTGAAAAACTGTTTTTT.

The CDR3 DNA follows: TGTGCCAGCTCACTCGGACAGGGCGGCACTGAAGCTTTCTTT. Encoded protein: CASSLGQGGTEAFF. The chain has TRBV18 and TRBJ1-1; 8 bases match TRBD1. CDR3 length: 14 amino acids. Trimming took 4 bases from V and 4 from J; bases not matched to a gene: 5. Per the germline V gene, CDR1 is KGHSH and CDR2 is LQKENI.

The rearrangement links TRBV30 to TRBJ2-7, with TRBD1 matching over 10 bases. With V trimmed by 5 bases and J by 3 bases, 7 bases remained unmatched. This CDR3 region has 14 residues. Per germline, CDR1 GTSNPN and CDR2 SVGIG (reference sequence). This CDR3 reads CAWASGQGNYEQYF. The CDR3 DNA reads TGTGCCTGGGCCTCGGGACAGGGGAACTACGAGCAGTACTTC.

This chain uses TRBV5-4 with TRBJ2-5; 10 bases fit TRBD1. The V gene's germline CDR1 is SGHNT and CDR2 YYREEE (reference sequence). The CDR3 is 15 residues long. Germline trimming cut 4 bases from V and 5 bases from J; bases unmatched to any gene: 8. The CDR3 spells CASSGTGTGDETQYF. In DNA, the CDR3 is TGTGCCAGCAGCGGGACGGGGACAGGGGACGAGACCCAGTACTTC.

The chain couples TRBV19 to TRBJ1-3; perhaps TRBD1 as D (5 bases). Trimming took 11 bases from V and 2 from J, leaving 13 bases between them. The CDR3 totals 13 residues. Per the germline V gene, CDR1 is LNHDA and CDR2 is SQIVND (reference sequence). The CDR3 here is CASSGVPGNTIYF. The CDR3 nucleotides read TGTGCCTCTTCGGGGGTTCCTGGAAACACCATATATTTT.